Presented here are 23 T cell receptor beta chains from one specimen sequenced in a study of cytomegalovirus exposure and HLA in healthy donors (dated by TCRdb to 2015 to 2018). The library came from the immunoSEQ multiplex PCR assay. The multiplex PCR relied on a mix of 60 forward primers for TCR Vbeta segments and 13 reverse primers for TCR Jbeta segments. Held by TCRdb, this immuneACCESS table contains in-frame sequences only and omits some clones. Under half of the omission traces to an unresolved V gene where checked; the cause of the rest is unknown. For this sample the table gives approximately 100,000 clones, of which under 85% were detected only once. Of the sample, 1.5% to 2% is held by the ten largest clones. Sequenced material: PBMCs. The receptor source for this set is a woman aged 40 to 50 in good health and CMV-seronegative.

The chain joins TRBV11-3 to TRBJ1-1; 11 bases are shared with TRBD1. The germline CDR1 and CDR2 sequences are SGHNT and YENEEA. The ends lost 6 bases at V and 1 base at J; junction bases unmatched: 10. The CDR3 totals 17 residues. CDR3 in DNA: TGTGCCAGCAGAGACTACGGACAGGGGGCGAGGAACACTGAAGCTTTCTTT. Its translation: CASRDYGQGARNTEAFF.

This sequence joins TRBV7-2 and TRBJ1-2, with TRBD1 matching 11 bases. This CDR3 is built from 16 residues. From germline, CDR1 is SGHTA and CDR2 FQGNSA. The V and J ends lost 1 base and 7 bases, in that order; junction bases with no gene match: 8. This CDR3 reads CASSLGGQGARFGYTF. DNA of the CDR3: TGTGCCAGCAGCTTAGGCGGACAGGGGGCGCGTTTTGGCTACACCTTC.

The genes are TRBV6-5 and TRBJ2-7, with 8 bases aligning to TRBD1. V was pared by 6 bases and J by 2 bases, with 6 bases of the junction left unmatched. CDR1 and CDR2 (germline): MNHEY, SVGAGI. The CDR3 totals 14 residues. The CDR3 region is CASSYGQGAYEQYF. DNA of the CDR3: TGTGCCAGCAGCTACGGACAGGGAGCCTACGAGCAGTACTTC.

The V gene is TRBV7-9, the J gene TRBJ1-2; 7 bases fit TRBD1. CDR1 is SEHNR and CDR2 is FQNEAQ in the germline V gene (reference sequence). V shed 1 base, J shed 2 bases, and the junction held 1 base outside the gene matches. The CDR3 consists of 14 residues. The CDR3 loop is CASSLGDRNYGYTF. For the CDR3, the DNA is TGTGCCAGCAGCTTAGGGGACAGAAACTATGGCTACACCTTC. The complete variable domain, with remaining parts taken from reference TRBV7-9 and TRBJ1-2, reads DTGVSQNPRHKITKRGQNVTFRCDPISEHNRLYWYRQTLGQGPEFLTYFQNEAQLEKSRLLSDRFSAERPKGSFSTLEIQRTEQGDSAMYLCASSLGDRNYGYTFGSGTRLTVV.

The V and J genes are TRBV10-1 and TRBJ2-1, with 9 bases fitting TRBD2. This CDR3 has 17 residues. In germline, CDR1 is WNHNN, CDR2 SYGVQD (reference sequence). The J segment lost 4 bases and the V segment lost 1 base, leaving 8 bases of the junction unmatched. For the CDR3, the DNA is TGCGCCAGCAGTGAGTACCGGCTGCTAGCGGGGTACAATGAGCAGTTCTTC. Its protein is CASSEYRLLAGYNEQFF.

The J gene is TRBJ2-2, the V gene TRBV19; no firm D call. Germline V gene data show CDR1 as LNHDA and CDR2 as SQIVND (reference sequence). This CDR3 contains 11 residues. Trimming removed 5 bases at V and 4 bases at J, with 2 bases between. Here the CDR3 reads CASSRTGELFF. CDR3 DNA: TGTGCCAGTAGTCGCACCGGGGAGCTGTTTTTT.

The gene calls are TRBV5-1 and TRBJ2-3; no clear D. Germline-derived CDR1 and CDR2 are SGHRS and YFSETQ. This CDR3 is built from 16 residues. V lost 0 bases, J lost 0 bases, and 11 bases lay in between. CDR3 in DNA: TGCGCCAGCAGCTTGGCGATAGATAGAAGCACAGATACGCAGTATTTT. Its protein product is CASSLAIDRSTDTQYF.

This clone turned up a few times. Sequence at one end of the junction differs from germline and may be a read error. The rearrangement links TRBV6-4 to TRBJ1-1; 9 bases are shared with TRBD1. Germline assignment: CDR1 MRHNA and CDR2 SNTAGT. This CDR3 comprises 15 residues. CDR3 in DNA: TGTGCCAGCAGTTACTCCACGGGACAGGGCACTGAAGCTTTCTTT. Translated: CASSYSTGQGTEAFF.

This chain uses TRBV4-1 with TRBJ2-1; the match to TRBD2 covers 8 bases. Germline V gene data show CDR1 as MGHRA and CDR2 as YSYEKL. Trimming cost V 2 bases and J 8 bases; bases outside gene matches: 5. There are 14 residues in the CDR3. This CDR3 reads CASSQTTSGDEQFF. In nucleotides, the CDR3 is TGCGCCAGCAGCCAAACTACTAGCGGCGATGAGCAGTTCTTC.

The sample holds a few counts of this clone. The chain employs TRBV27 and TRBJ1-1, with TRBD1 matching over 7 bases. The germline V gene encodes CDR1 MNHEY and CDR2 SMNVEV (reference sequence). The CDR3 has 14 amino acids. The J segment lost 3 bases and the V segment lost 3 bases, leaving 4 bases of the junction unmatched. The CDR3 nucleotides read TGTGCCAGCAGTTTCCCAGGGGGGCACACTGAAGCTTTCTTT. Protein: CASSFPGGHTEAFF.

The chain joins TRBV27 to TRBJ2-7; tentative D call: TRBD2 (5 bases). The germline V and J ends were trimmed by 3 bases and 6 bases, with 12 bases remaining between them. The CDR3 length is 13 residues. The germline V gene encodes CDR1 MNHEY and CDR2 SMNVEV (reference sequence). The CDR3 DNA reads TGTGCCAGCAGTTTCGATTCCCTAGCCGAGCAGTACTTC. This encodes CASSFDSLAEQYF.

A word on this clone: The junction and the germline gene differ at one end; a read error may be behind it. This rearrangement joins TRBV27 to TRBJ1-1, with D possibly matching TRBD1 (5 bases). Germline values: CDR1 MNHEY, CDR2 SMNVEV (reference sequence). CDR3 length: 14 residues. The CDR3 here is CASSSNFPGTDAFF. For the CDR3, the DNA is TGTGCCAGCAGTTCGAACTTTCCGGGGACTGACGCTTTCTTT.

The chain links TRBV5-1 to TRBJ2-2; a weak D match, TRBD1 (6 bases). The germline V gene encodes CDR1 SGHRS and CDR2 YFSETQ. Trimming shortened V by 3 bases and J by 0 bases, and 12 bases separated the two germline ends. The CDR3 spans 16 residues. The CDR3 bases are TGCGCCAGCAGCTACCGGACAGCCTCGAACACCGGGGAGCTGTTTTTT. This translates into CASSYRTASNTGELFF.

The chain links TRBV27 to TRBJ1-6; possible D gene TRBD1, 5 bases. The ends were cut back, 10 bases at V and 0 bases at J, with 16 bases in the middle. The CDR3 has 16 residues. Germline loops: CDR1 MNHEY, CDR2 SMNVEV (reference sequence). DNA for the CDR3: TGTGCCAACACCCCGAGGAGGGGCTCCTATAATTCACCCCTCCACTTT. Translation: CANTPRRGSYNSPLHF.

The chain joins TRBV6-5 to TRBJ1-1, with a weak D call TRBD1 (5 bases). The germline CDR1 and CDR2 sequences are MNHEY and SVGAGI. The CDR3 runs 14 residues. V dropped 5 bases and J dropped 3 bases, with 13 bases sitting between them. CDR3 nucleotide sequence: TGTGCCAGCAGTGAAGGGTGGGGCGACACTGAAGCTTTCTTT. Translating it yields CASSEGWGDTEAFF.

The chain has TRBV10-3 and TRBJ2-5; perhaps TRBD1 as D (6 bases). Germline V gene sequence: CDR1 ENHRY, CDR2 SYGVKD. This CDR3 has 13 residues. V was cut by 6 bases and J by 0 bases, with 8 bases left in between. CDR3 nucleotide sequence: TGTGCCATCAGCCGACAGGACCAAGAGACCCAGTACTTC. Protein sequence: CAISRQDQETQYF.

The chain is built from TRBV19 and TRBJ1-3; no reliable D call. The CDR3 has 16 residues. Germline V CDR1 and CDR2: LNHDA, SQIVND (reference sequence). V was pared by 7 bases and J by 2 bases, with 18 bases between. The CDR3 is CASTARGIGTGNTIYF. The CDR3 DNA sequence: TGTGCCAGTACCGCGCGGGGAATTGGAACTGGAAACACCATATATTTT.

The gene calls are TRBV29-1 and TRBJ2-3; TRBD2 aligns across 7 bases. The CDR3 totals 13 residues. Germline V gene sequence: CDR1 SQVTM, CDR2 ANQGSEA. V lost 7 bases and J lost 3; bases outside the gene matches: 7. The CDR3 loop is CSAYPSGTDTQYF. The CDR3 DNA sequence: TGCAGCGCCTACCCTAGCGGAACAGATACGCAGTATTTT.

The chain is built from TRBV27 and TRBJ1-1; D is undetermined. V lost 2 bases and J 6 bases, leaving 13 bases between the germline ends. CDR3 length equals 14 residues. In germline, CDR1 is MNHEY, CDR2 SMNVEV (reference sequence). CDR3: CASSLNPIGSEAFF. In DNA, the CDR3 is TGTGCCAGCAGTTTAAATCCCATCGGTTCTGAAGCTTTCTTT.

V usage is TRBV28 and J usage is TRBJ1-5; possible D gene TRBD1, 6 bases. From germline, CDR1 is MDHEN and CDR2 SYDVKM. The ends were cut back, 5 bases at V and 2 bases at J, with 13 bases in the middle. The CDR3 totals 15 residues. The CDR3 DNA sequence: TGTGCCAGCAGTCCTGCACAGGGACGCAATCAGCCCCAGCATTTT. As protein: CASSPAQGRNQPQHF.

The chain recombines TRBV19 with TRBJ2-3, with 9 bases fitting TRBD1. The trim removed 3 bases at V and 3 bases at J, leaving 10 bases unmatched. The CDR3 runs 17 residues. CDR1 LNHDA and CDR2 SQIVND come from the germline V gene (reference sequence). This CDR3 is CASSIMTGGDGTDTQYF. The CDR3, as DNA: TGTGCCAGTAGTATCATGACAGGGGGGGATGGAACAGATACGCAGTATTTT.

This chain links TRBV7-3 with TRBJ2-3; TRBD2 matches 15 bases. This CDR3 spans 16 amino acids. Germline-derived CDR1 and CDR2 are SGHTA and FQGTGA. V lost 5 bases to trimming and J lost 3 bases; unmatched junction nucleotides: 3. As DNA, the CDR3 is TGTGCCAGCAGCGCCGGACTAGCGGGAGGGACAGATACGCAGTATTTT. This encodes CASSAGLAGGTDTQYF.

The CDR3 loop is CASGRELPQYF. DNA for the CDR3: TGTGCCAGCGGGCGTGAGTTGCCCCAGTACTTC. The J gene is TRBJ2-5, the V gene TRBV27; no reliable D call. Trimming stripped 8 bases from V and 9 bases from J, with 13 bases between. CDR1 and CDR2 from the germline V gene are MNHEY and SMNVEV (reference sequence). The CDR3 is made up of 11 amino acids.